This record concerns one T cell receptor beta chain sequence. The data are from a study of OX40 agonist ivuxolimab in advanced cancers. For the study at large: From about 23 to 85 years was the age range, with a mean of around 57 years, and 70% to 85% were male.

V lost 2 bases, J lost 1 base, and 0 bases stayed unmatched. The CDR3 spans 14 residues. Looked up from germline, CDR1 is MDHEN and CDR2 is SYDVKM. The table came from immunoSEQ multiplex PCR; TCRdb's copy has only in-frame clones and leaves some out. The sample contains approximately 57,000 clones, about 90% of which appear only once. The chain is built from TRBV28 and TRBJ2-3; 7 bases align to TRBD2. Sequenced here: CD4+ or CD8+ T cells sorted from blood, sampled in a trial of the OX40 agonist ivuxolimab. The source is an adult with an advanced solid tumor such as melanoma, head and neck, liver or kidney cancer. CDR3 bases: TGTGCCAGCAGTTTACTAGCGGGCACAGATACGCAGTATTTT. This sequence encodes CASSLLAGTDTQYF.